This T cell receptor beta chain emerged from a study of blood T cells in healthy people across ages. With 1 base removed from V and 0 bases from J, the gap between germline ends came to 11 bases. The germline V gene encodes CDR1 SGHTA and CDR2 FQGTGA. The CDR3 contains 16 residues. At least 6 million PBMCs were isolated per sample. Overall study results and limits: A strong correlation was seen between TCR beta diversity and naive T cell percentage. Lack of knowledge of donor CMV status possibly confounded expanded clonotype changes.

The table lists this clonotype with a few counts. Antigen specificity is unknown. Alongside a J-beta primer mix, a sample-barcoded 5' primer served in a second PCR lasting 7 to 11 cycles. One entry per CDR3 protein results from TCRdb running MiXCR on the 5' RACE reads. The table shows about 1.6 million distinct CDR3 sequences, with almost 35% occurring only once. The clonotype comes from a woman between 25 and 40 years old in good health. The rearrangement joins TRBV7-3 to TRBJ2-3; D unclear. The specimen sequenced was blood. The CDR3 DNA follows: TGTGCCAGCAGCTTAAAGGTGGCGGCTAGCACAGATACGCAGTATTTT. Translated, it gives CASSLKVAASTDTQYF.